These 26 T cell receptor beta chains were all obtained from the same sample, sequenced in a study of identical twins. From the 5' RACE reads, TCRdb called clonotypes with MiXCR, one entry per CDR3 protein. The data hold hundreds of thousands of distinct CDR3 sequences, with 8.6% observed a single time. These records were also assigned to another study, of yellow fever vaccine responses in identical twins.

Sequenced material: PBMCs. The receptors were gathered from a young woman in good health.

There are many counts of this clonotype. V gene TRBV6-2 or TRBV6-3 combines with J gene TRBJ1-1; D is unclear. The CDR3 runs 13 residues. In germline, CDR1 is MNHEY, CDR2 SVGEGT. V was shortened by 8 bases and J by 7 bases, with 17 bases between the two germline ends. CDR3 loop: CASRARTSDEAFF. The CDR3 DNA follows: TGTGCCAGCCGAGCTCGGACCTCAGATGAAGCTTTCTTT.

The V and J genes are TRBV4-1 and TRBJ2-3; D is undetermined. Per the germline V gene, CDR1 is MGHRA and CDR2 is YSYEKL. The ends were cut back, 0 bases at V and 4 bases at J, with 20 bases in the middle. CDR3 length: 18 amino acids. CDR3 sequence: CASSQEERAPWGADTQYF. The CDR3 DNA reads as TGCGCCAGCAGCCAAGAGGAAAGAGCCCCATGGGGTGCAGATACGCAGTATTTT.

At least ten counts were recorded for this clonotype. The rearrangement uses TRBV11-3 and TRBJ2-7, with D unclear. CDR1 and CDR2 from the germline V gene are SGHNT and YENEEA. This CDR3 contains 12 residues. V lost 3 bases and J 7 bases, leaving 10 bases between the germline ends. CDR3 coding DNA: TGTGCCAGCAGCTTCAGGTTTCGGGAGCAGTACTTC. Its translation: CASSFRFREQYF.

The sample holds many counts of this clonotype. V gene TRBV12-3 or TRBV12-4 combines with J gene TRBJ1-6; 8 bases map to TRBD1. There are 15 residues in the CDR3. V shed 5 bases, J shed 10 bases, and the junction held 10 bases outside the gene matches. CDR3 region: CASSLRGQGGSPLHF. The CDR3 region has the DNA TGTGCCAGCAGTCTCCGAGGACAGGGTGGGTCACCCCTCCACTTT.

This clonotype was seen at least ten times. The chain is built from TRBV28 and TRBJ2-5; D is tentatively TRBD1 or TRBD2 (5 bases each). CDR1 and CDR2 from the germline V gene are MDHEN and SYDVKM. V lost 3 bases and J 2 bases, leaving 13 bases between the germline ends. CDR3 length: 15 amino acids. CDR3 loop: CASSFRDDRQETQYF. Written as DNA, the CDR3 is TGTGCCAGCAGTTTTAGGGACGATCGACAAGAGACCCAGTACTTC.

V and J are TRBV20-1 and TRBJ2-3; D remains unclear. Per the germline V gene, CDR1 is DFQATT and CDR2 is SNEGSKA (reference sequence). The CDR3 sequence is 13 residues long. V dropped 6 bases and J dropped 0 bases, with 10 bases sitting between them. CDR3 residues: CSALGPSTDTQYF. CDR3 DNA: TGCAGTGCCCTAGGTCCTAGCACAGATACGCAGTATTTT.

In this sample, this clonotype turned up a few times. This sequence joins TRBV6-6 and TRBJ2-1; TRBD2 aligns across 7 bases. Germline CDR1 reads MNHNY; CDR2 reads SVGAGI (reference sequence). The CDR3 covers 13 residues. The V segment lost 7 bases and the J segment 5 bases; nucleotides outside the gene matches: 5. The CDR3 nucleotides read TGTGCCAGCACCTCACGGGGGGACAATGAGCAGTTCTTC. Its protein is CASTSRGDNEQFF.

This clonotype was seen a single time. CDR3 in DNA: TGTGCCAGCAAGATCCGGGACGCCCGGGGCACCGGGGAGCTGTTTTTT. Amino acids: CASKIRDARGTGELFF. V and J are TRBV6-2 or TRBV6-3 and TRBJ2-2; D is tentatively TRBD1 or TRBD2 (5 bases each). There are 16 residues in the CDR3. Germline V gives CDR1 MNHEY, CDR2 SVGEGT. V lost 7 bases, J lost 4 bases, and 19 bases lay in between.

This clonotype showed up many times. The chain carries TRBV20-1 and TRBJ2-5, with D perhaps matching TRBD1 or TRBD2 (5 bases each). The V gene lost 0 bases and the J gene lost 5 bases, with 13 bases spanning the gap. This CDR3 spans 14 amino acids. Germline CDR1 reads DFQATT; CDR2 reads SNEGSKA (reference sequence). The CDR3 bases are TGCAGTGCTAGAGATCTGAGCTGGGGGGAGACCCAGTACTTC. This codes for CSARDLSWGETQYF.

The rearrangement uses TRBV9 and TRBJ2-7; TRBD2 matches 13 bases. V shed 0 bases and J 3 bases; nucleotides not matched to a gene: 6. CDR1 SGDLS and CDR2 YYNGEE come from the germline V gene. The CDR3 totals 17 residues. CDR3 DNA: TGTGCCAGCAGCGTAGAACTAGCGGGAGGGCCTGGCTACGAGCAGTACTTC. Encoded protein: CASSVELAGGPGYEQYF.

This clonotype was observed many times. The chain carries TRBV12-3 or TRBV12-4 and TRBJ2-7; D remains ambiguous. Trimming took off 6 bases at V and 3 bases at J, with 12 bases between the two ends. The CDR3 spans 13 residues. This CDR3 is CASSPLNGYEQYF. In DNA, the CDR3 is TGTGCCAGCAGCCCCCTCAATGGCTACGAGCAGTACTTC.

This clonotype was counted between two and nine times. The chain combines TRBV6-5 with TRBJ1-1; D is perhaps TRBD1 (5 bases). The CDR3 has 14 amino acids. From germline, CDR1 is MNHEY and CDR2 SVGAGI. The V gene lost 2 bases and the J gene lost 3 bases, with 10 bases spanning the gap. DNA for the CDR3: TGTGCCAGCAGTTACCACACGGGGGACACTGAAGCTTTCTTT. Translated: CASSYHTGDTEAFF.

This clonotype appeared a few times. The rearrangement joins TRBV6-5 to TRBJ2-7; a possible D gene is TRBD2 (7 bases). The CDR3 has 16 residues. The germline CDR1 and CDR2 sequences are MNHEY and SVGAGI. V was trimmed by 0 bases and J by 2 bases, leaving 14 bases between them. CDR3 protein: CASSYSGGHLPYEQYF. The CDR3 nucleotides read TGTGCCAGCAGTTACTCGGGGGGGCACCTTCCCTACGAGCAGTACTTC.

This clonotype was counted ten times or more. The gene calls are TRBV7-9 and TRBJ1-5; D remains unclear. V was trimmed by 6 bases and J by 4 bases, leaving 7 bases between them. Germline V CDR1 and CDR2: SEHNR, FQNEAQ (reference sequence). There are 12 residues in the CDR3. In DNA form, the CDR3 reads TGTGCCAGCAGTCAGATTAATCAGCCCCAGCATTTT. It yields the protein CASSQINQPQHF.

The chain couples TRBV12-3 or TRBV12-4 to TRBJ2-5, with D possibly TRBD1 on 5 matching bases. This CDR3 region has 16 residues. V lost 2 bases and J lost 2, with 15 bases in between. DNA for the CDR3: TGTGCCAGCAGTTTACCAGGGAAGGGAAGTCAAGAGACCCAGTACTTC. Amino acids: CASSLPGKGSQETQYF.

V is TRBV5-1 and J is TRBJ1-4, with 8 bases that match TRBD1. J lost 0 bases, V lost 10 bases, and 8 bases had no gene match. This CDR3 contains 15 residues. Germline-derived CDR1 and CDR2 are SGHRS and YFSETQ. The CDR3 DNA sequence: TGCGCCGGTACCCGGACAGGGCCAACTAATGAAAAACTGTTTTTT. Translated, it gives CAGTRTGPTNEKLFF.

This clonotype occurred many times. The V call is TRBV12-3 or TRBV12-4, the J call TRBJ1-1; maybe TRBD1 (6 bases). The CDR3 covers 13 residues. Trimming cost V 6 bases and J 5 bases, with 13 bases left between them. The CDR3 DNA sequence: TGTGCCAGCAGACACAGGGACGGGACTGAAGCTTTCTTT. Amino acids: CASRHRDGTEAFF.

The rearrangement joins TRBV12-3 or TRBV12-4 to TRBJ2-1; D is possibly TRBD1 or TRBD2 (6 bases each). The V gene lost 5 bases and the J gene lost 14 bases, with 22 bases spanning the gap. The CDR3 consists of 14 residues. CDR3 sequence reads: CASSGYGGGSIKFF. CDR3 coding DNA: TGTGCCAGCAGTGGATACGGGGGCGGTAGTATCAAGTTCTTC.

V and J are TRBV20-1 and TRBJ1-4, with TRBD1 matching 11 bases. CDR3 length equals 15 residues. V gave up 6 bases and J gave up 0 bases; unmatched junction bases: 3. Per germline, CDR1 DFQATT and CDR2 SNEGSKA (reference sequence). The CDR3 loop is CSAWDRGTTNEKLFF. The CDR3 DNA sequence: TGCAGTGCCTGGGACAGGGGGACAACTAATGAAAAACTGTTTTTT.

The V and J genes are TRBV6-5 and TRBJ2-7, with no clear D. The CDR3 is 14 amino acids. In germline, CDR1 is MNHEY, CDR2 SVGAGI. Deletions cut 2 bases from V and 3 bases from J, with 11 bases between. The CDR3 nucleotides read TGTGCCAGCAGTTACGAGGCCAGCTTCTACGAGCAGTACTTC. It translates to CASSYEASFYEQYF.

The genes are TRBV4-3 and TRBJ2-7; 7 bases agree with TRBD1. The CDR3 has 15 residues. V shed 10 bases, J shed 2 bases, and the junction held 14 bases outside the gene matches. CDR1 is LGHNA, CDR2 YSLEER, per germline. The CDR3 DNA reads TGCGCCACCTCTAAAACCCGACAGGGACCCTACGAGCAGTACTTC. Translating gives CATSKTRQGPYEQYF.

This clonotype was counted a few times. V usage is TRBV10-3 and J usage is TRBJ1-2; 8 bases map to TRBD1. The CDR3 is 15 residues long. Per germline, CDR1 ENHRY and CDR2 SYGVKD. Losses at the gene ends were 0 bases for V and 4 bases for J; bases not matched to a gene: 4. The DNA for the CDR3 is TGTGCCATCAGTGAGTCAGGGACAGGAGCCTATGGCTACACCTTC. This sequence encodes CAISESGTGAYGYTF.

Only a few counts were recorded for this clonotype. V is TRBV7-9 and J is TRBJ2-2, with D perhaps given as TRBD1 or TRBD2 (5 bases each). Germline CDR1 reads SEHNR; CDR2 reads FQNEAQ (reference sequence). The V end lost 4 bases, the J end lost 7 bases, and 13 bases lay between the germline ends. The CDR3 spans 14 residues. The DNA of the CDR3 is TGTGCCAGCAGCTGGGACGGTACTGTCGGGGAGCTGTTTTTT. Its protein product is CASSWDGTVGELFF. The full variable domain, rest sourced from reference TRBV7-9 and TRBJ2-2, is DTGVSQNPRHKITKRGQNVTFRCDPISEHNRLYWYRQTLGQGPEFLTYFQNEAQLEKSRLLSDRFSAERPKGSFSTLEIQRTEQGDSAMYLCASSWDGTVGELFFGEGSRLTVL.

V is TRBV2 and J is TRBJ2-1; D unclear. CDR1 is SNHLY and CDR2 is FYNNEI in the germline V gene. V was cut by 0 bases and J by 15 bases, with 15 bases left in between. This CDR3 spans 13 amino acids. The CDR3 DNA is TGTGCCAGCAGTGAAGCAAACGGAAATGGAAGGTTCTTC. Encoded protein: CASSEANGNGRFF.

The genes are TRBV19 and TRBJ2-3; D is undetermined. The CDR3 sequence is 12 residues long. The V and J ends lost 3 bases and 6 bases respectively, with 7 bases between them. The germline gives CDR1 LNHDA, CDR2 SQIVND (reference sequence). CDR3 DNA sequence: TGTGCCAGTAGTATGACCTCGGATACGCAGTATTTT. It encodes CASSMTSDTQYF.

The chain has TRBV6-5 and TRBJ2-5, with D possibly being TRBD1 (5 bases). The germline CDR1 and CDR2 sequences are MNHEY and SVGAGI. Trimming shortened V by 0 bases and J by 4 bases, and 12 bases separated the two germline ends. The CDR3 spans 15 residues. CDR3 sequence reads: CASSYSGQKGETQYF. CDR3 nucleotide sequence: TGTGCCAGCAGTTACTCGGGGCAGAAGGGAGAGACCCAGTACTTC.